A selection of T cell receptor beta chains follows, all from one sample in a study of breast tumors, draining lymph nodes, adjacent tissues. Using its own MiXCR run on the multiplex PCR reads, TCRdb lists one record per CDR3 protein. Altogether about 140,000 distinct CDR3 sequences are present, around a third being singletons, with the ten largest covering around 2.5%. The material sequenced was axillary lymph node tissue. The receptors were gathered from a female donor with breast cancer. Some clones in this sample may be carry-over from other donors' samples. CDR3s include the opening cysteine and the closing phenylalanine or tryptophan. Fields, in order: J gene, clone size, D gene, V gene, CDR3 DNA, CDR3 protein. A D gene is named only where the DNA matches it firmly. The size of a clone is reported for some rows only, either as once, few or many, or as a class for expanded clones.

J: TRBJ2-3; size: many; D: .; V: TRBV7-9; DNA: TGTGCCAGCAGCTTAGACCTAACAGGTGGGGATACGCAGTATTTT; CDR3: CASSLDLTGGDTQYF
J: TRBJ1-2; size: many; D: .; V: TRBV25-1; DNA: TGTGCCAGCAGTGATAGTAAGGATCCCTATGGCTACACCTTC; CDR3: CASSDSKDPYGYTF
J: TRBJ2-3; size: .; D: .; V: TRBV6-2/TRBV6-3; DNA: TGTGCCGGCAAACCAGATACGCAGTATTTT; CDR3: CAGKPDTQYF
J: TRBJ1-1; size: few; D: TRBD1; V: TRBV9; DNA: TGTGCCAGCAGCGTAGGGACAGGGAACACTGAAGCTTTCTTT; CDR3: CASSVGTGNTEAFF
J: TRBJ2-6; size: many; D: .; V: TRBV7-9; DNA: TGTGCCAGCAGCTCCCAAATCGGGACTGGAAAGCCTGGGGCCAACGTCCTGACTTTC; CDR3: CASSSQIGTGKPGANVLTF
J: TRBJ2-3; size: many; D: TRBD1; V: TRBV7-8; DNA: TGTGCCAGCAGCTTAAGCCCAGGGGGAGATACGCAGTATTTT; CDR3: CASSLSPGGDTQYF
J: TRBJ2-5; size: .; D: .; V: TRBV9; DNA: TGTGCCAGCAGCGAGCTGTTAGGTGAGACCCAGTACTTC; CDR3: CASSELLGETQYF
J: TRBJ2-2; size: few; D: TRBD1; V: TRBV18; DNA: TGTGCCAGCACTACAGGGGCCACCGGGGAGCTGTTTTTT; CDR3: CASTTGATGELFF
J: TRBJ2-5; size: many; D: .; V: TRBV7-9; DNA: TGTGCCAGCAGCAACTATGGAACTGGGGAGACCCAGTACTTC; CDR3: CASSNYGTGETQYF
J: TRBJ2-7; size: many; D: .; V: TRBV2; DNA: TGTGCCAGCACTCAAAACCGACAGAACTACGAGCAGTACTTC; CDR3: CASTQNRQNYEQYF
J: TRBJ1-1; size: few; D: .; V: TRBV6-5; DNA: TGTGCCAGCAGATTGGGCCCTGGGGTCACTGAAGCTTTCTTT; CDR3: CASRLGPGVTEAFF
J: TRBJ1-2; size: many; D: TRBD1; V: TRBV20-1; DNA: TGCAGTGCTCTTCCTAGGTCGCAGGGGGTTTATGGCTACACCTTC; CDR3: CSALPRSQGVYGYTF
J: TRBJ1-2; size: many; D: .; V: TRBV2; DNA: TGTGCCAGCAGTGGGTGGAACGTTGGCTACACCTTC; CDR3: CASSGWNVGYTF
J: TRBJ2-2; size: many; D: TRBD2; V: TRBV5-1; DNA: TGCGCCAGCAGCCAGACTAGCGGGGGAACCAACACCGGGGAGCTGTTTTTT; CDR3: CASSQTSGGTNTGELFF
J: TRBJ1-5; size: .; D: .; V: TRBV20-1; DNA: TGCAGTGCTAGTTTATGGTCGGAGACCCAGCATTTT; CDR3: CSASLWSETQHF
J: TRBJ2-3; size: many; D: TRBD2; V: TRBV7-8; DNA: TGTGCCAGCAGCTTCAGCGGGGGGTGGACAGATACGCAGTATTTT; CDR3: CASSFSGGWTDTQYF
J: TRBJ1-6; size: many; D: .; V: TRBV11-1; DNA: TGTGCCAGCAGCTGGGAGAGTTATAATTCACCCCTCCACTTT; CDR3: CASSWESYNSPLHF
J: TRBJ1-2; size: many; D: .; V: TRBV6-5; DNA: TGTGCCAGCAGGGTCGACCTTAACTATGGCTACACCTTC; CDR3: CASRVDLNYGYTF
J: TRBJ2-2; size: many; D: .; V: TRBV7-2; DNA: TGTGCCAGCAGCTTACAGGGAGGTGCCGGGGAGCTGTTTTTT; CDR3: CASSLQGGAGELFF
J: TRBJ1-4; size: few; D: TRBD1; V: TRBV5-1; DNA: TGCGCCAGCAGCTTGGGGACAGGGAACGAAAAACTGTTTTTT; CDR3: CASSLGTGNEKLFF
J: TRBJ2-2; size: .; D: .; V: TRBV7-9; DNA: TGTGCCAGCAGATTAACGAGAGGGAACACCGGGGAGCTGCTTTTT; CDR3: CASRLTRGNTGELLF
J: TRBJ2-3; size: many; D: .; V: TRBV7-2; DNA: TGTGCCAGCAGCTTTGGTGGGGGGGCGGATACGCAGTATTTT; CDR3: CASSFGGGADTQYF
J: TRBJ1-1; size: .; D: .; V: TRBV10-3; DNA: TGTGCCATCAGTGTTCTGGGAAACACTGAAGCTTTCTTT; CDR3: CAISVLGNTEAFF
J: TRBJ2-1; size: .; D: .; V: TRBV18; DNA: TGTGCCAGCTCACCTCCGGGGAATGAGCAGTTCTTC; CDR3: CASSPPGNEQFF
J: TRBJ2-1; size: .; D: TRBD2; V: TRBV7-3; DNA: TGTGCCAGCAGCTTAACGACTAGCGGCTACAATGAGCAGTTCTTC; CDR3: CASSLTTSGYNEQFF
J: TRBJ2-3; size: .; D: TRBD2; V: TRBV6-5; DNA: TGTGCCAGCAGTCACGGGGCGGGAGCGGCAGATACGCAGTATTTT; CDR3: CASSHGAGAADTQYF